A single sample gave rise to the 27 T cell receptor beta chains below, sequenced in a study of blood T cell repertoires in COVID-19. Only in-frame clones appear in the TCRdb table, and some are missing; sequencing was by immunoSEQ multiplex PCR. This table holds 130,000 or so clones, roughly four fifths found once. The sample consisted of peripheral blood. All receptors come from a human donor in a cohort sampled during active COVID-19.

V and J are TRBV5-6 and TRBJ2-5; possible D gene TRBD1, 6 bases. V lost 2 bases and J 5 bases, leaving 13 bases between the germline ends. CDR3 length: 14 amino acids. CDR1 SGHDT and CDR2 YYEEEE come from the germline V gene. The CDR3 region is CASSLGTGMETQYF. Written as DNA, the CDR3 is TGTGCCAGCAGCTTAGGTACAGGGATGGAGACCCAGTACTTC.

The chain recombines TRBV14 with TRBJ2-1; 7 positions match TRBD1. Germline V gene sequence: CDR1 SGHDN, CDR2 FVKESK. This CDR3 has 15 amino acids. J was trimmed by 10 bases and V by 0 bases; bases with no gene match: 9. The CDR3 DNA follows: TGTGCCAGCAGCCAAGATTTGACAGGGCCCTGGGAGCAGTTCTTC. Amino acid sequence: CASSQDLTGPWEQFF.

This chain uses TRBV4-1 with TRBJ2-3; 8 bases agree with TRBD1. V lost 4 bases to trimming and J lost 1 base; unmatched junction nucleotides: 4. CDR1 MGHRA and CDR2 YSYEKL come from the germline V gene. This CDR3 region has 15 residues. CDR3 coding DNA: TGCGCCAGCAGCCCAGCGACAGGGGGCACAGATACGCAGTATTTT. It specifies CASSPATGGTDTQYF.

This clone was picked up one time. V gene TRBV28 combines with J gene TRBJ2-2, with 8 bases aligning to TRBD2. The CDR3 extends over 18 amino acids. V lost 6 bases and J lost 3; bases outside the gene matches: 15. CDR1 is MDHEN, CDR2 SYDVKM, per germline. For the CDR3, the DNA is TGTGCCAGCAGGGTACGGGCGTCGGGACTAGTCGACACCGGGGAGCTGTTTTTT. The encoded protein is CASRVRASGLVDTGELFF.

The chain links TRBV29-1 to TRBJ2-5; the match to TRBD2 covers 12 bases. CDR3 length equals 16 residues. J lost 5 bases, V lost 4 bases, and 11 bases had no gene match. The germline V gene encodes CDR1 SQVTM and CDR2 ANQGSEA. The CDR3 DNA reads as TGCAGCGTTGCCTTGACTAGCGGGGGTCCGAGGGAGACCCAGTACTTC. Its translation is CSVALTSGGPRETQYF.

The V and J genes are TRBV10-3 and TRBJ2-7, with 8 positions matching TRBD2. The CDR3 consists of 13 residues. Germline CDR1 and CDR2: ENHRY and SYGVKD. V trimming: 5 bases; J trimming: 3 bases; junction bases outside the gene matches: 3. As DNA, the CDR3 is TGTGCCATCAGTAGCGGGGGCCTCTACGAGCAGTACTTC. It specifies CAISSGGLYEQYF.

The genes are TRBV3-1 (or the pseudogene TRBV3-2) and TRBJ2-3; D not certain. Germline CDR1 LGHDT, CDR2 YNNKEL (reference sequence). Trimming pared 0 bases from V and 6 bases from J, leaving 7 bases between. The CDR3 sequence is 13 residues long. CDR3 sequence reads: CASSQDPRDTQYF. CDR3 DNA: TGTGCCAGCAGCCAAGACCCTCGGGATACGCAGTATTTT.

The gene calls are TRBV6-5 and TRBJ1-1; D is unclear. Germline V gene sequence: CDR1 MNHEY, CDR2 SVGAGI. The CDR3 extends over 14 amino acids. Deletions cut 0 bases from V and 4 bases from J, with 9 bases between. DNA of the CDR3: TGTGCCAGCAGTTACTCGGGAGGGTTCACTGAAGCTTTCTTT. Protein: CASSYSGGFTEAFF.

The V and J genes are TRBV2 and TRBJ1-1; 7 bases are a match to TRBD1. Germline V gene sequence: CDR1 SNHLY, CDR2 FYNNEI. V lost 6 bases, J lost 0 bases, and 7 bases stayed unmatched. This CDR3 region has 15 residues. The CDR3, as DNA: TGTGCCAGCAGCCGGGACAGCTCGATGAACACTGAAGCTTTCTTT. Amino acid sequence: CASSRDSSMNTEAFF.

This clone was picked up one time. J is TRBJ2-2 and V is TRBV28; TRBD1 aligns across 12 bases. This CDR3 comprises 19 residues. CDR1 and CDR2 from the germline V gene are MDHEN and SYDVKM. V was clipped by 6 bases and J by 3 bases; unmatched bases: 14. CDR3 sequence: CASRHSRDRGLVDTGELFF. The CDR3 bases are TGTGCCAGCAGACACAGTAGGGACAGGGGGCTCGTGGACACCGGGGAGCTGTTTTTT.

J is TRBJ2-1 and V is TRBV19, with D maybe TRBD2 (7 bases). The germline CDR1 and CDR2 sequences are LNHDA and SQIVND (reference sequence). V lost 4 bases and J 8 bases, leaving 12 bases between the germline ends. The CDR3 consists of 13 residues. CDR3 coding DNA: TGTGCCAGTAGTACCTTAGGGGGGGATGAGCAGTTCTTC. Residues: CASSTLGGDEQFF. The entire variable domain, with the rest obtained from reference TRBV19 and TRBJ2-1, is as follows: DGGITQSPKYLFRKEGQNVTLSCEQNLNHDAMYWYRQDPGQGLRLIYYSQIVNDFQKGDIAEGYSVSREKKESFPLTVTSAQKNPTAFYLCASSTLGGDEQFFGPGTRLTVL.

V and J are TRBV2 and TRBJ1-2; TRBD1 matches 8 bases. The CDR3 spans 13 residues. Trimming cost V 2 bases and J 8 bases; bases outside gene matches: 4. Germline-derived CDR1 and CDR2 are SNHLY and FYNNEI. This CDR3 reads CASSERTGRGYTF. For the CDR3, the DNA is TGTGCCAGCAGTGAAAGGACAGGGAGGGGCTACACCTTC.

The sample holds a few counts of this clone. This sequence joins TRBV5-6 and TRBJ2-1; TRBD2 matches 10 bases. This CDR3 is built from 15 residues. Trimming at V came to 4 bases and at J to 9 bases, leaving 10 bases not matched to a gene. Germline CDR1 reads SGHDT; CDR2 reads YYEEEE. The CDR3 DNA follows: TGTGCCAGCAGCCTGAGCGGGGGGGCTTCGGCTGAGCAGTTCTTC. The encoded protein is CASSLSGGASAEQFF.

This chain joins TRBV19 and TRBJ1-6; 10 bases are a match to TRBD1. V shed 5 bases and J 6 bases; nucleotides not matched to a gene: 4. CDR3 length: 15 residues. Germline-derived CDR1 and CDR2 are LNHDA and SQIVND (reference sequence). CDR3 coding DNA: TGTGCCAGTAGTCTGACAGGGGGCGGTAATTCACCCCTCCACTTT. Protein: CASSLTGGGNSPLHF.

CDR3 nucleotide sequence: TGCAGTGCTAGTGCACTAGAATTGGTAGATACGCAGTATTTT. Encoded protein: CSASALELVDTQYF. The J gene is TRBJ2-3, the V gene TRBV20-1; possibly TRBD2 for D (5 bases). Deletions cut 3 bases from V and 5 bases from J, with 15 bases between. This CDR3 has 14 residues. Germline lookup yields CDR1 DFQATT and CDR2 SNEGSKA (reference sequence).

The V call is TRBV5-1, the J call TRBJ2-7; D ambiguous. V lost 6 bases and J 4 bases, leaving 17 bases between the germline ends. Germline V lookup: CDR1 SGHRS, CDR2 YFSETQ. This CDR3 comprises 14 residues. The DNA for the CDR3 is TGCGCCAGCACCCTTGGAGCGAGTGGGTACGAGCAGTACTTC. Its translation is CASTLGASGYEQYF.

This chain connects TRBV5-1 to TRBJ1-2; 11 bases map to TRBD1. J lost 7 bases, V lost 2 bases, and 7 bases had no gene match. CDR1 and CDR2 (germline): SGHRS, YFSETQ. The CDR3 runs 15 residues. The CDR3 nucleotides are TGCGCCAGCAGCTTTCTAGGGACAGGGGGTTTTGGCTACACCTTC. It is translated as CASSFLGTGGFGYTF.

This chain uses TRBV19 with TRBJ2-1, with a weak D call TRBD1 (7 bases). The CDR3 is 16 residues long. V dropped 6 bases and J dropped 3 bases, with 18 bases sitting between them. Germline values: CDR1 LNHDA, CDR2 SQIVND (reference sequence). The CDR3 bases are TGTGCCAGTAGCCCCGAGGGGGCGGGGTTCTACAATGAGCAGTTCTTC. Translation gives CASSPEGAGFYNEQFF. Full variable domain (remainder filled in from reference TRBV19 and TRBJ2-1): DGGITQSPKYLFRKEGQNVTLSCEQNLNHDAMYWYRQDPGQGLRLIYYSQIVNDFQKGDIAEGYSVSREKKESFPLTVTSAQKNPTAFYLCASSPEGAGFYNEQFFGPGTRLTVL.

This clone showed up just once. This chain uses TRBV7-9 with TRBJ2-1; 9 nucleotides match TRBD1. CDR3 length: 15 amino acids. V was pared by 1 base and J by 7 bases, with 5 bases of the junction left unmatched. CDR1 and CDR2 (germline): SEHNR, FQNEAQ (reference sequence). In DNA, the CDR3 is TGTGCCAGCAGCTTAGGACAGGGGGGCTGGAATGAGCAGTTCTTC. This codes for CASSLGQGGWNEQFF.

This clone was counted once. CDR3 nucleotides: TGTGCCAGTAGTATAGATCGGAGGGGCACTGAAGCTTTCTTT. This translates into CASSIDRRGTEAFF. The chain employs TRBV19 and TRBJ1-1; a possible D gene is TRBD1 (5 bases). This CDR3 spans 14 amino acids. Germline V gives CDR1 LNHDA, CDR2 SQIVND (reference sequence). V was cut by 0 bases and J by 4 bases, with 9 bases left in between.

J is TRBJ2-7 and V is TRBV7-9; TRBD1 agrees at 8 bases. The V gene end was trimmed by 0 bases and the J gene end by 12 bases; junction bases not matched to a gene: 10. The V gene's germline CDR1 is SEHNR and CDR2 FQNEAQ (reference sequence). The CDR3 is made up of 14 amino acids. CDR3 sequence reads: CASSLAAGQGRRYF. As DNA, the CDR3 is TGTGCCAGCAGCTTAGCGGCAGGACAGGGCCGACGGTACTTC. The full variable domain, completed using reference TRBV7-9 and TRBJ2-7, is DTGVSQNPRHKITKRGQNVTFRCDPISEHNRLYWYRQTLGQGPEFLTYFQNEAQLEKSRLLSDRFSAERPKGSFSTLEIQRTEQGDSAMYLCASSLAAGQGRRYFGPGTRLTVT.

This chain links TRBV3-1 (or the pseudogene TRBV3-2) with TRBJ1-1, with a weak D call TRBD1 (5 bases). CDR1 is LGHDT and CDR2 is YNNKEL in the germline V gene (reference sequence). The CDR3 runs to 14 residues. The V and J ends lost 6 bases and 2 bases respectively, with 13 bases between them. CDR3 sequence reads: CASRAGTVNTEAFF. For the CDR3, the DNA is TGTGCCAGCAGAGCGGGGACGGTTAACACTGAAGCTTTCTTT.

The CDR3 nucleotides read TGTGCCAGCAGCCAAGATTTAGCGGGGGGGCCAAACTACGAGCAGTACTTC. It is translated as CASSQDLAGGPNYEQYF. This chain links TRBV3-1 (or the pseudogene TRBV3-2) with TRBJ2-7; 11 bases are shared with TRBD2. Germline V gives CDR1 LGHDT, CDR2 YNNKEL (reference sequence). CDR3 length equals 17 residues. V shed 0 bases, J shed 3 bases, and the junction held 7 bases outside the gene matches.

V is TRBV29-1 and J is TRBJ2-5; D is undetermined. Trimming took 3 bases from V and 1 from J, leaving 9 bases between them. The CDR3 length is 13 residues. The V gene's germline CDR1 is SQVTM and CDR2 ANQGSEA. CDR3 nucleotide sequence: TGCAGCGTTGATTGGTCGGGCCAAGAGACCCAGTACTTC. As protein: CSVDWSGQETQYF.

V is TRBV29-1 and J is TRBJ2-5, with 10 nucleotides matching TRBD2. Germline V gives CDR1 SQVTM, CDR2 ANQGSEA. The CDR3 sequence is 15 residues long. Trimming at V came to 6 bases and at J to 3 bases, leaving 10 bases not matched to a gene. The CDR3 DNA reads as TGCAGCGTCCGCATCCTAGGACTAGCGGAAGAGACCCAGTACTTC. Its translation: CSVRILGLAEETQYF.

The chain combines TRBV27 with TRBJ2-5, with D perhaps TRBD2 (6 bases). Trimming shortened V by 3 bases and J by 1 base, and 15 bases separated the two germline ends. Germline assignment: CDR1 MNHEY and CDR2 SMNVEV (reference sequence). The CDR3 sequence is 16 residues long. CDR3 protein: CASSFTARRAQETQYF. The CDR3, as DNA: TGTGCCAGCAGTTTTACGGCTCGGAGGGCCCAAGAGACCCAGTACTTC.

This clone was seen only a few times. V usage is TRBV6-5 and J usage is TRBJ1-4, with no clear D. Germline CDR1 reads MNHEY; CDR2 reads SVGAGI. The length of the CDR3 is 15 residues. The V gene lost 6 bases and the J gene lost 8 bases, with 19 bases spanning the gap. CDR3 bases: TGTGCCAGCAGCCGCTCCCTCGGTCCCGGGGAAAAACTGTTTTTT. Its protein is CASSRSLGPGEKLFF.